This entry concerns a single T cell receptor (beta chain). This clonotype was detected ten times or more. It has no known antigen specificity. No much larger clonotype is one base removed from it; base qualities were not supplied. The germline V gene (reference sequence) supplies CDR1 DFQATT and CDR2 SNEGSKA. The CDR3 numbers 14 residues from cysteine through phenylalanine. Only the CDR3 region is kept as DNA, spanning 42 bases read in frame from base 1. Trimming removed 3 bases from V and 1 base from J, leaving 10 bases between the germline ends. This sample is part of a study of T cells after yellow fever vaccination (dated by TCRdb to the late 2010s). Regarding the research as a whole: The SMART-Seq v4 Ultra Low Input RNA kit was used to prepare libraries from fractions with low cell numbers. Blood samples were taken at several timepoints before and after primary and secondary immunization, and bulk PBMC replicates and cell subsets were isolated. The cohort comprised two healthy male donors, one aged 18 to 29 and one aged 30 to 39 years. To follow T-cell clones before and after both primary and booster YFV17D yellow fever vaccination, bulk TCR alpha and beta repertoires underwent longitudinal sequencing. What the authors observed across the whole study: Because only a couple of donors were included in the study, the extent to which the findings can be generalized is limited. Computational filtering was needed because FACS-sorted repertoires could contain abundant contaminating clonotypes from the bulk population. Most clones expanded after primary vaccination (roughly 96% of CD4 and 88% of CD8) were re-detected after the booster, suggesting that broad memory maintenance occurred. A small fraction of clonotypes showed up in both the CD4 and CD8 compartments, probably as a result of convergent recombination. The secondary T-cell response was found to be weaker but faster than the primary response, with a peak reached on day 5 rather than on day 15.

The meaning of the sample's treatment or condition label: live attenuated yellow fever vaccine strain. Two biological replicates of bulk PBMCs were collected at each blood-draw timepoint. A standard Ficoll-Paque protocol was used to isolate PBMCs from peripheral blood. TriZol was used to extract RNA from bulk PBMCs, CD4 and CD8 fractions, and dextramer-positive and dextramer-negative fractions. TCR cDNA was made using 5'RACE template switching, a step that added a universal primer site and unique molecular identifiers. cDNA synthesis was primed from both the TCR alpha and TCR beta constant segments. Libraries were amplified in two PCR steps, with sample barcodes and sequencing adapters added in the second step. Sequencing of libraries was performed on Illumina HiSeq 2500 (2x100 bp) or NovaSeq (2x150 bp). As for the original processing: Demultiplexing of reads and collapsing into UMI consensus sequences were performed with MIGEC, and V(D)J alignment was carried out with MiXCR. Clonotypes responding to the vaccine were identified with edgeR on replicate PBMC samples, with the criteria of FDR below 0.01 and a log2 fold change above 5 up to day 15. Each bulk clonotype was labeled CD4 or CD8 based on which sequenced repertoire, CD4 or CD8, contained the clonotype at higher abundance. Using fastp at Q25 and MiXCR, TCRdb reprocessed the public reads and kept productive beta chains. Rows matching on CDR3 protein sequence are summarized as one entry with the most common DNA and genes. TCRdb's processing, not the study's, gives the V and J calls here. In all, the sample holds almost 600,000 distinct CDR3 sequences, and about 13% of those were seen once. About 14% of the sample belongs to the ten largest clones.

The source was PBMCs, collected on the day of the yellow fever booster vaccination. This sequence was found in a man younger than 40 who received the YFV17D yellow fever vaccine. The V and J segments used are TRBV20-1 and TRBJ1-5; no confident D gene assignment can be made. The CDR3 has the sequence CSARDVGSNQPQHF. The DNA sequence is given as TGCAGTGCTAGGGATGTAGGGAGCAATCAGCCCCAGCATTTT.